This TCR beta chain emerged from a study of cytomegalovirus exposure and HLA in healthy donors. V was shortened by 3 bases and J by 4 bases, with 15 bases between the two germline ends. Germline V CDR1 and CDR2: KGHSH, LQKENI. The CDR3 is 15 amino acids. Primers included in the PCR were 60 Vbeta and 13 Jbeta primers. Repertoires were generated with immunoSEQ multiplex PCR, while TCRdb's copy carries only in-frame clones and drops some. The sample has around 150,000 clones, 80% seen once. Despite likely unrecorded immune exposures, the donors were nominally healthy at the time of sampling. This sequence was found in a middle-aged man in good health and CMV-seropositive. The sequenced sample consisted of PBMCs. V and J are TRBV18 and TRBJ2-5, with a weak D call TRBD1 (6 bases). CDR3 DNA sequence: TGTGCCAGCTCACCTTTTCAGCAGGGGATAGAGACCCAGTACTTC. Its translation: CASSPFQQGIETQYF.